These 2 T cell receptor beta chains share one sample of origin, sequenced in a study of metastatic and nonmetastatic thyroid tumors. TCRdb re-called the PCR reads via MiXCR. The sample has roughly 48,000 clones; about 20% are singletons. Ahead of thyroid surgery, no patient had received treatment of any kind. The sequenced sample consisted of blood. The receptors come from a male donor with papillary thyroid cancer or a benign thyroid nodule (not recorded which). Some clones in this sample may be carry-over from other donors' samples.

Many counts were recorded for this clone. The chain links TRBV27 to TRBJ2-3, with TRBD2 matching over 14 bases. CDR1 and CDR2 from the germline V gene are MNHEY and SMNVEV (reference sequence). Trimming removed 3 bases from V and 1 base from J; junction bases left unmatched: 3. The CDR3 length is 17 residues. The CDR3 spells CASSLTSGGAGTDTQYF. For the CDR3, the DNA is TGTGCCAGCAGTTTGACTAGCGGGGGGGCCGGCACAGATACGCAGTATTTT.

This clone turned up a few times. The CDR3 region is CASSTSREPFYEQYF. CDR3 DNA: TGTGCCAGCAGTACCAGCCGGGAACCCTTCTACGAGCAGTACTTC. V is TRBV28 and J is TRBJ2-7, with D perhaps TRBD2 (5 bases). Trimming removed 5 bases at V and 3 bases at J, with 17 bases between. The V gene's germline CDR1 is MDHEN and CDR2 SYDVKM. The CDR3 spans 15 residues.